This T cell receptor (beta chain) emerged from a study of blood T cell repertoires in COVID-19 (dated by TCRdb to 2020 to 2022). Some background on the complete study: The collaborator samples originated in the United States, Italy and Spain and spanned the acute and convalescent phases of COVID-19. The repertoires were released in a freely available public database meant as a resource for research on the immune response to SARS-CoV-2. Where available, HLA class I and class II types were taken from metadata supplied by the sample provider and were not determined by assay-based typing. Sample metadata almost always included a de-identified subject ID, COVID-19 status, age in years and sex. The material from the prospective study consisted of cDNA or gDNA derived from T cells, B-cell-depleted T cells, or PBMCs. Samples came from the ongoing ImmuneRACE study (first 160 participants) plus 1,254 subjects from 6 global collaborators. Deeply sampled blood TCRbeta repertoires from subjects exposed to, actively infected with, or recovered from COVID-19 were included in the dataset. Broad study findings and their caveats: Clinical and demographic metadata were provided uncurated, with the amount varying by source and participant.

The immunoSEQ Assay, a bias-controlled multiplex PCR, was used to amplify TCRbeta CDR3 regions from genomic DNA. In the original analysis: The number of nucleated cells in each sample was estimated by amplification of reference gene primers within the assay. To quantify the absolute abundance of each unique TCRbeta CDR3 rearrangement, sequence reads were collapsed and filtered. For each sample, productive Simpson clonality was calculated as the square root of Simpson's diversity index across productive rearrangements. TCRdb mirrors the immuneACCESS table, restricted to in-frame sequences. Some clones are absent from its copies; in checked studies, under half trace to an unresolved V gene, and the reason for the others is unknown. Clone size and the V and J calls come from that table; the DNA yielded D and trimming. Within this sample are about 130,000 clones, with more than 85% of them counted one time only. The ten largest clones take up just over 2% of the sample.

In Seattle, one collaborating source enrolled patients while the infection was active and tracked those patients longitudinally over the course of disease. Collaborating institutions collected whole blood in K2EDTA tubes following their own protocols. For TCRbeta analysis, collaborator samples were shipped as frozen whole blood, as isolated PBMCs, or as DNA extracted from either sample type. Trimming accounts for 7 bases at V and 4 bases at J, while the number of junction bases matched to no gene is 6. In the germline V gene, CDR1 corresponds to SGHRS and CDR2 to YFSETQ. From its cysteine to its phenylalanine, the CDR3 spans 15 amino acids. The CDR3 DNA has 45 bases and is translated from base 1. Comments on this clone: What this receptor recognizes is not known. Base qualities are not recorded, but no much larger clone differs from it by a single base.

The rearranged segments are TRBV5-1 and TRBJ2-3; the central 13 bases match TRBD2. Sample: peripheral blood. The sequence was collected from a man between 50 and 59 years old with COVID-19, enrolled during active disease. The CDR3 protein is CASRPGLAGADTQYF. The nucleotide sequence reads as follows: TGCGCCAGCCGCCCCGGACTAGCGGGAGCAGATACGCAGTATTTT. With the rest looked up from the reference TRBV5-1 and TRBJ2-3 genes rather than sequenced, the full variable domain is KAGVTQTPRYLIKTRGQQVTLSCSPISGHRSVSWYQQTPGQGLQFLFEYFSETQRNKGNFPGRFSGRQFSNSRSEMNVSTLELGDSALYLCASRPGLAGADTQYFGPGTRLTVL.